The rows below give T cell receptor beta chains drawn from one sample of a study of blood T cell repertoires in COVID-19. The table came from immunoSEQ multiplex PCR; TCRdb's copy has only in-frame clones and leaves some out. The table lists tens of thousands of clones, around 86% of them singletons, with 14% in the top ten. Sequenced sample: peripheral blood. Receptor source: a man in his sixties or seventies with acute or convalescent COVID-19. CDR3s include the opening cysteine and the closing phenylalanine or tryptophan. The order of the fields is V gene, J gene, clone size, CDR3 protein. Some rows have no size entry. The others give once, few or many, or a class for an expanded clone.

TRBV19	TRBJ2-2	NA	CASTPESVGELFF
TRBV11-3	TRBJ1-1	few	CARVGQGARTEAFF
TRBV15	TRBJ2-7	NA	CATSRDTGGYEQYF
TRBV7-8	TRBJ1-5	NA	CASSPVLGSGQPQHF
TRBV9	TRBJ1-2	NA	CASSGGQGNVGYTF
TRBV29-1	TRBJ2-3	once	CSVSDRSGTDTQYF
TRBV6-5	TRBJ1-1	NA	CASSYAENTEAFF
TRBV5-6	TRBJ2-7	few	CASSTADSAEQYF
TRBV2	TRBJ2-6	NA	CASSDFWPGRASGANVLTF
TRBV15	TRBJ1-5	NA	CATSRGGQPQHF
TRBV4-3	TRBJ2-2	NA	CASSQDHRGRAWNTGELFF
TRBV7-2	TRBJ1-2	NA	CASSSRTGADYGYTF
TRBV9	TRBJ1-3	NA	CASSARGNTIYF
TRBV19	TRBJ2-1	once	CASSPRTGNTEQFF
TRBV6-5	TRBJ2-3	NA	CASSLGQGDTQYF
TRBV5-1	TRBJ1-3	NA	CASSNRQGSSGNTIYF
TRBV9	TRBJ2-7	NA	CASSVGTPTTPLYEQYF
TRBV6-6	TRBJ1-6	NA	CASWTGWNSPLHF
TRBV4-1	TRBJ2-7	NA	CASSQDPSGYSYEQYF
TRBV11-2	TRBJ2-2	NA	CASSPQGGANTGELFF
TRBV5-3	TRBJ1-4	NA	CARSLERTVSEKLFF
TRBV6-5	TRBJ2-5	NA	CASTKTGGFQETQYF
TRBV28	TRBJ1-3	once	CASSLQILAGNTIYF
TRBV5-1	TRBJ2-7	medium-sized	CASSLGGLGHTYEQYF
TRBV28	TRBJ1-5	NA	CASRRGQPSNQPQHF
TRBV27	TRBJ2-1	NA	CASSAAGTGVGNEQFF
TRBV7-2	TRBJ2-5	NA	CASSLWGQGIQETQYF
TRBV6-5	TRBJ2-2	few	CASRLAENTGELFF
TRBV6-2/TRBV6-3	TRBJ1-5	NA	CASSLDNRGGQPQHF
TRBV27	TRBJ2-5	NA	CASSELGTGKETQYF
TRBV9	TRBJ2-3	NA	CASSVGVERSTDTQYF
TRBV30	TRBJ2-3	NA	CAWSVRSGLEDTQYF
TRBV19	TRBJ1-6	NA	CASSYRTGAFRVRDGDSPLHF
TRBV5-1	TRBJ2-3	NA	CASSRGLVAGLISTDTQYF
TRBV19	TRBJ2-1	NA	CASSIGVPGRNEQFF
TRBV19	TRBJ2-7	NA	CASRVSGTYEQYF
TRBV6-5	TRBJ1-5	NA	CASSYSAGAAQPQHF
TRBV15	TRBJ2-2	NA	CATSWLFGELFF
TRBV4-1	TRBJ1-5	NA	CASSLGQPNQPQHF
TRBV6-5	TRBJ2-6	NA	CASSYSVAAGANVLTF